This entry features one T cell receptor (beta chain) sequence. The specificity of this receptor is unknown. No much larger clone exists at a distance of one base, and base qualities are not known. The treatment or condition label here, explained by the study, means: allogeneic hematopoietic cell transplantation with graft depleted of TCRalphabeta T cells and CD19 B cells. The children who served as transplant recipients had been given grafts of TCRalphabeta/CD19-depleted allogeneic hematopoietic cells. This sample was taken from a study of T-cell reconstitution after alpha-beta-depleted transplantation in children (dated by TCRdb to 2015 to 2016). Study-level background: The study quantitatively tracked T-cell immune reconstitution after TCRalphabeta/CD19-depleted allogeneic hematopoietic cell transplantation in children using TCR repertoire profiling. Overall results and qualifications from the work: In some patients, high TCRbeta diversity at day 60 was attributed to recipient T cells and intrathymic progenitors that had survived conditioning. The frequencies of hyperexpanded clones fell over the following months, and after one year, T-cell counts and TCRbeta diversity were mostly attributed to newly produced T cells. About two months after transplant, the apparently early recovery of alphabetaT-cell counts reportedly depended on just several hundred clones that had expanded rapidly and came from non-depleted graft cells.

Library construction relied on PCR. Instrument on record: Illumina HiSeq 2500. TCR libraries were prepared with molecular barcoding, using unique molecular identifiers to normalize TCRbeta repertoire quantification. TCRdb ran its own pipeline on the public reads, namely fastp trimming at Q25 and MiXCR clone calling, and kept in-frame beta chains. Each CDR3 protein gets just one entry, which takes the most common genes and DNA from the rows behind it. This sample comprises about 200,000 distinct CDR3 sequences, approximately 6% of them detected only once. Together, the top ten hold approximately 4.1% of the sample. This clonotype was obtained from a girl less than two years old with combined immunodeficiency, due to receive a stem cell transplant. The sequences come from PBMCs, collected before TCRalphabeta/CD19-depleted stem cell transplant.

This receptor carries the CDR3 CASRQGPDTQYF. The nucleotide sequence reads as follows: TGTGCCAGCAGGCAGGGGCCAGATACGCAGTATTTT. Recombination linked TRBV2 to TRBJ2-3; tentative D gene TRBD1, with 6 bases matching. Trimming costs V 6 bases and J 4 bases, and their ends lie 8 bases apart. The germline V gene provides CDR1 SNHLY and CDR2 FYNNEI. The CDR3 holds 12 amino acids from the cysteine to the phenylalanine. The only DNA kept is the CDR3, 36 bases in frame from the first base. This CDR3, with the reference TRBV2 and TRBJ2-3 proteins standing in past its ends, gives the full variable domain EPEVTQTPSHQVTQMGQEVILRCVPISNHLYFYWYRQILGQKVEFLVSFYNNEISEKSEIFDDQFSVERPDGSNFTLKIRSTKLEDSAMYFCASRQGPDTQYFGPGTRLTVL.